This entry features one TCR beta chain sequence. The sample is drawn from a study of blood T cell repertoires in COVID-19. Per the original data handling: Scientists estimated how many nucleated cells there were by amplifying reference gene primers. Sequenced by immunoSEQ multiplex PCR; TCRdb stores in-frame clones only, minus some. V, J and clone size are those of that table, while D and trimming were read from the DNA. The table has over 110,000 clones, about nine tenths seen once. Germline values: CDR1 KGHSH, CDR2 LQKENI. V was shortened by 3 bases and J by 8 bases, with 11 bases between the two germline ends. The CDR3 consists of 13 residues.

The source of this sequence is a human donor in a cohort sampled during active COVID-19. The rearrangement uses TRBV18 and TRBJ2-1, with D possibly being TRBD1 (5 bases). The sequencing input was peripheral blood. CDR3 nucleotides: TGTGCCAGCTCACCCAGGGAAGGACATGAGCAGTTCTTC. Its protein product is CASSPREGHEQFF. Together with reference TRBV18 and TRBJ2-1, the CDR3 gives the full variable domain: NAGVMQNPRHLVRRRGQEARLRCSPMKGHSHVYWYRQLPEEGLKFMVYLQKENIIDESGMPKERFSAEFPKEGPSILRIQQVVRGDSAAYFCASSPREGHEQFFGPGTRLTVL.